This T cell receptor beta chain was profiled in a study of shared clonotypes between healthy human individuals. None of the donors, who were healthy HIV-negative adults, had recently had acute infections or vaccinations. What CD8 memory combined were CD45RO+ cells and CCR7-negative CD45RA+ TemRA cells. Tens of thousands of T cell genomes (approximately 190 ng DNA) went into each sorted-subset replicate. Clones were sequenced by immunoSEQ multiplex PCR, and TCRdb holds only the in-frame ones, with some missing. The data hold approximately 99,000 clones, with 68% observed a single time. V was cut by 5 bases and J by 8 bases, with 15 bases left in between. The CDR3 length is 14 residues. Germline CDR1 reads MDHEN; CDR2 reads SYDVKM.

The sequence came from a woman in her twenties or thirties in good health. The rearrangement links TRBV28 to TRBJ1-4, with no clear D. The sample was memory CD8+ T cells sorted from blood. Subset specified: CD45RO+ cells pooled with CCR7-negative TemRA cells. The CDR3 nucleotides are TGTGCCAGCAGTCCGGCGGCCGAAGGGGAAAAACTGTTTTTT. Its protein product is CASSPAAEGEKLFF. Supplemented by reference TRBV28 and TRBJ1-4, the full variable domain reads DVKVTQSSRYLVKRTGEKVFLECVQDMDHENMFWYRQDPGLGLRLIYFSYDVKMKEKGDIPEGYSVSREKKERFSLILESASTNQTSMYLCASSPAAEGEKLFFGSGTQLSVL.